The 17 T cell receptor beta chains presented below share a single source sample, sequenced in a study of blood T cell repertoires in COVID-19. Using immunoSEQ multiplex PCR, the repertoire was profiled, and TCRdb retains in-frame clones only, with some absent. The repertoire has about 110,000 clones, about 87% of them found once; the top ten carry around 7%. The specimen sequenced was peripheral blood. The receptors stem from a man aged 45-65 years with active or convalescent COVID-19.

The V and J genes are TRBV7-2 and TRBJ2-1; D uncertain. V lost 5 bases and J 7 bases, leaving 15 bases between the germline ends. The CDR3 loop spans 14 amino acids. CDR1 is SGHTA, CDR2 FQGNSA, per germline. In nucleotides, the CDR3 is TGTGCCAGCAGCCTCCCGTCGAAGAGGAATGAGCAGTTCTTC. Translated, it gives CASSLPSKRNEQFF. The full variable domain, with the rest looked up from reference TRBV7-2 and TRBJ2-1, is GAGVSQSPSNKVTEKGKDVELRCDPISGHTALYWYRQSLGQGLEFLIYFQGNSAPDKSGLPSDRFSAERTGGSVSTLTIQRTQQEDSAVYLCASSLPSKRNEQFFGPGTRLTVL.

V usage is TRBV30 and J usage is TRBJ1-1; 7 bases are a match to TRBD1. J was trimmed by 7 bases and V by 4 bases; bases with no gene match: 9. Germline V lookup: CDR1 GTSNPN, CDR2 SVGIG (reference sequence). This CDR3 region has 13 residues. DNA of the CDR3: TGTGCCTGGATCTCGACAGGGTATAGTGAAGCTTTCTTT. This codes for CAWISTGYSEAFF.

V usage is TRBV11-2 and J usage is TRBJ2-5; D is unresolved. Germline loops: CDR1 SGHAT, CDR2 FQNNGV. V was clipped by 5 bases and J by 2 bases, with 9 bases between them. The CDR3 contains 13 residues. The CDR3 sequence is CASSPVGQETQYF. The CDR3 DNA reads TGTGCCAGCAGCCCGGTCGGTCAAGAGACCCAGTACTTC.

V and J are TRBV5-6 and TRBJ1-2; 12 bases agree with TRBD1. The CDR3 spans 14 residues. V lost 4 bases, J lost 5 bases, and 3 bases stayed unmatched. CDR1 is SGHDT and CDR2 is YYEEEE in the germline V gene. The CDR3 loop is CASSRDRGHYGYTF. The CDR3 coding sequence is TGTGCCAGCAGCCGGGACAGGGGGCATTATGGCTACACCTTC.

V usage is TRBV30 and J usage is TRBJ1-3; TRBD1 agrees at 8 bases. The CDR3 length is 13 residues. CDR1 is GTSNPN, CDR2 SVGIG, per germline (reference sequence). The V and J ends lost 7 bases and 2 bases, in that order; junction bases with no gene match: 4. The CDR3 spells CAYKQGAGNTIYF. DNA of the CDR3: TGTGCCTATAAACAGGGGGCTGGAAACACCATATATTTT.

The genes are TRBV6-1 and TRBJ2-1; TRBD2 matches 12 bases. Germline V gene data show CDR1 as MNHNS and CDR2 as SASEGT. The V and J ends lost 3 bases and 7 bases, in that order; junction bases with no gene match: 4. The CDR3 runs 15 residues. The CDR3 loop is CASSETSGSSNEQFF. In DNA, the CDR3 is TGTGCCAGCAGTGAGACTAGCGGGAGCAGTAATGAGCAGTTCTTC.

The sample holds one count of this clone. J is TRBJ2-7 and V is TRBV28; D perhaps matches TRBD1 (6 bases). V lost 6 bases to trimming and J lost 2 bases, with 23 bases between them. Germline V gene lookup returns CDR1 MDHEN and CDR2 SYDVKM. CDR3 size: 17 residues. CDR3 protein: CASRTGRLEVLPYEQYF. The CDR3 DNA is TGTGCCAGCAGGACAGGACGCCTCGAGGTTCTCCCCTACGAGCAGTACTTC.

This chain links TRBV15 with TRBJ2-7, with D perhaps matching TRBD2 (7 bases). The CDR3 contains 21 residues. Trimming shortened V by 3 bases and J by 2 bases, and 32 bases separated the two germline ends. Germline lookup yields CDR1 LNHNV and CDR2 YYDKDF (reference sequence). CDR3 coding DNA: TGTGCCACCAGCAGTTGGTTTGGGGGGGACATAGCAACAAAGTGGACCTACGAGCAGTACTTC. Protein sequence: CATSSWFGGDIATKWTYEQYF.

The chain joins TRBV11-3 to TRBJ2-1, with 9 bases lining up with TRBD1. After removal of 3 bases from V and 6 bases from J, the junction contained 6 bases not matched to a gene. Germline CDR1 SGHNT, CDR2 YENEEA. This CDR3 has 15 residues. The CDR3 sequence: CASSLRTGDSNEQFF. In DNA, the CDR3 is TGTGCCAGCAGCTTGCGGACAGGGGATTCCAATGAGCAGTTCTTC.

This clone was seen at least ten times. The V gene is TRBV6-5, the J gene TRBJ2-1; no firm D call. Per the germline V gene, CDR1 is MNHEY and CDR2 is SVGAGI. This CDR3 contains 14 residues. The V end lost 5 bases, the J end lost 7 bases, and 15 bases lay between the germline ends. CDR3 nucleotide sequence: TGTGCCAGCAGTCGTCGTGGGCCCCTAAATGAGCAGTTCTTC. It is translated as CASSRRGPLNEQFF.

The V gene is TRBV11-2, the J gene TRBJ1-2; 7 bases line up with TRBD1. V gave up 2 bases and J gave up 3 bases; unmatched junction bases: 6. CDR1 and CDR2 from the germline V gene are SGHAT and FQNNGV. The CDR3 length is 15 residues. This CDR3 reads CASSLSPTGDYGYTF. The CDR3 DNA sequence: TGTGCCAGCAGCTTATCACCAACAGGGGACTATGGCTACACCTTC.

CDR3 coding DNA: TGCGCCAGCAGCTTGGCCGGGTATTCCTCCCACACTGAAGCTTTCTTT. Translation: CASSLAGYSSHTEAFF. This chain links TRBV5-1 with TRBJ1-1; D not certain. Trimming shortened V by 0 bases and J by 3 bases, and 15 bases separated the two germline ends. The CDR3 loop spans 16 amino acids. Germline assignment: CDR1 SGHRS and CDR2 YFSETQ. The full variable domain, its missing parts supplied by reference TRBV5-1 and TRBJ1-1, is KAGVTQTPRYLIKTRGQQVTLSCSPISGHRSVSWYQQTPGQGLQFLFEYFSETQRNKGNFPGRFSGRQFSNSRSEMNVSTLELGDSALYLCASSLAGYSSHTEAFFGQGTRLTVV.

The V call is TRBV29-1, the J call TRBJ2-1; TRBD2 aligns across 12 bases. The J segment lost 10 bases and the V segment lost 5 bases, leaving 18 bases of the junction unmatched. The CDR3 totals 17 residues. Germline values: CDR1 SQVTM, CDR2 ANQGSEA. CDR3 nucleotides: TGCAGCGTTAACGGTCTAGCGGGAGGGGGACGGGGTAGGGAGCAGTTCTTC. Amino acids: CSVNGLAGGGRGREQFF.

The J gene is TRBJ1-2, the V gene TRBV5-1, with a tentative D call TRBD1 (5 bases). Germline CDR1 is SGHRS and CDR2 is YFSETQ. Trimming cost V 0 bases and J 0 bases, with 12 bases left between them. The CDR3 is 16 residues long. CDR3: CASSLVTANTNYGYTF. CDR3 bases: TGCGCCAGCAGCTTGGTGACAGCCAACACTAACTATGGCTACACCTTC. Complete variable domain (other parts from reference TRBV5-1 and TRBJ1-2): KAGVTQTPRYLIKTRGQQVTLSCSPISGHRSVSWYQQTPGQGLQFLFEYFSETQRNKGNFPGRFSGRQFSNSRSEMNVSTLELGDSALYLCASSLVTANTNYGYTFGSGTRLTVV.

The chain links TRBV5-1 to TRBJ2-7, with 9 positions matching TRBD1. Germline V gives CDR1 SGHRS, CDR2 YFSETQ. The CDR3 sequence is 16 residues long. Losses at the gene ends were 4 bases for V and 4 bases for J; bases not matched to a gene: 12. The CDR3 nucleotides read TGCGCCAGCAGCACACAGGGGGCGCTCATGGGGTACGAGCAGTACTTC. Amino acid sequence: CASSTQGALMGYEQYF. The whole variable domain, filled in from reference TRBV5-1 and TRBJ2-7, reads KAGVTQTPRYLIKTRGQQVTLSCSPISGHRSVSWYQQTPGQGLQFLFEYFSETQRNKGNFPGRFSGRQFSNSRSEMNVSTLELGDSALYLCASSTQGALMGYEQYFGPGTRLTVT.

This chain uses TRBV7-9 with TRBJ1-2, with D tentatively TRBD1 (6 bases). This CDR3 contains 13 residues. V shed 5 bases and J shed 2 bases, with 9 bases lying between them. Per the germline V gene, CDR1 is SEHNR and CDR2 is FQNEAQ (reference sequence). The DNA for the CDR3 is TGTGCCAGCAGCCAGGGGCCCAACTATGGCTACACCTTC. As protein: CASSQGPNYGYTF.

The V gene is TRBV10-2, the J gene TRBJ2-1; D gene uncertain. This CDR3 region has 11 residues. The germline gives CDR1 WSHSY, CDR2 SAAADI. Trimming took 3 bases from V and 14 from J, leaving 11 bases between them. The CDR3 DNA sequence: TGCGCCAGCAGTGAAACCCGGTCAAAGTTCTTC. As protein: CASSETRSKFF.